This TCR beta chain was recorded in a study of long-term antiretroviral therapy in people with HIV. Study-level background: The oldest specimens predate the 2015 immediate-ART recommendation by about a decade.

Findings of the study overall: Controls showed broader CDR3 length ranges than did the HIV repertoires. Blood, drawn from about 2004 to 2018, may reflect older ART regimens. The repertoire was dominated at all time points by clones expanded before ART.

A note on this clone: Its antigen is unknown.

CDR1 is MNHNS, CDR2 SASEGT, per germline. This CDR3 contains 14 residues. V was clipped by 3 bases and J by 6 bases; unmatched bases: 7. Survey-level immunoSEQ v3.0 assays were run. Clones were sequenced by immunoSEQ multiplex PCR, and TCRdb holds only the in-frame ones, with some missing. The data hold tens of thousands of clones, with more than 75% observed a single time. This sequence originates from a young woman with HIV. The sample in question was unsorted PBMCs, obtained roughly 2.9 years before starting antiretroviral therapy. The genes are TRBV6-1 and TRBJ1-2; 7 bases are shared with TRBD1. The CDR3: CASSDRGTIDGYTF. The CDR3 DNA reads TGTGCCAGCAGTGACAGGGGGACTATCGATGGCTACACCTTC.